This T cell receptor beta chain comes out of a study of T cell repertoires in cytomegalovirus infection. This CDR3 has 15 residues. Unmatched junction bases numbered 7, after V lost 3 bases and J lost 6 bases. Germline CDR1 reads MGHRA; CDR2 reads YSYEKL. Each CDR3 protein is one row after TCRdb ran MiXCR on the reads. The table lists 250,000 or so distinct CDR3 sequences, approximately 15% of them singletons. Study-wide points: The response measured ex vivo was dominated by TCR beta clonotypes (HLA-C-restricted and CMV-specific).

This clonotype has at least ten counts. Its antigen is as yet unknown. This clonotype was obtained from a human donor in good health (CMV status not recorded). Some clones in this sample may be carry-over from other donors' samples. Sequences were obtained from CD8+ T cells from PBMCs. The chain joins TRBV4-1 to TRBJ2-1; 8 nucleotides match TRBD1. Here the CDR3 reads CASSHSQGAFNEQFF. Here the CDR3 DNA reads TGCGCCAGCAGCCACTCTCAGGGGGCATTCAATGAGCAGTTCTTC.